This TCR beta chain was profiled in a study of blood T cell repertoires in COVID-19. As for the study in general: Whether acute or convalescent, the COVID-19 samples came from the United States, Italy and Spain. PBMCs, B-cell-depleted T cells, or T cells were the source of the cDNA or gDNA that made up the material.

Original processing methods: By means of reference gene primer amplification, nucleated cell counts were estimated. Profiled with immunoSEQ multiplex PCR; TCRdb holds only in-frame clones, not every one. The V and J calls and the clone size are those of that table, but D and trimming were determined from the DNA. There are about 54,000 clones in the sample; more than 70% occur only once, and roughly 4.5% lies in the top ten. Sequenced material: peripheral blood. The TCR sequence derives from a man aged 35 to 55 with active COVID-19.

The CDR3 bases are TGTGCCAGCTCACCAGGGGCCGCTGAAGCTTTCTTT. Its protein product is CASSPGAAEAFF. The rearrangement links TRBV18 to TRBJ1-1; D might be TRBD1 (5 bases). V was trimmed by 2 bases and J by 6 bases, leaving 7 bases between them. Germline V gives CDR1 KGHSH, CDR2 LQKENI. This CDR3 has 12 amino acids.